This T cell receptor (beta chain) was identified in a study of blood T cell repertoires in COVID-19. Study-wide background: COVID-19 samples, acute and convalescent, were from the United States, Italy and Spain. PBMCs, B-cell-depleted T cells, or T cells were the source of the cDNA or gDNA that made up the material.

Trimming took off 1 base at V and 7 bases at J, with 17 bases between the two ends. Germline CDR1 reads LNHNV; CDR2 reads YYDKDF (reference sequence). This CDR3 contains 15 residues. Authors' data handling: How many nucleated cells were present was estimated from reference gene primer amplification. Sequencing used immunoSEQ multiplex PCR; TCRdb keeps in-frame clones, though not all of them. The D gene and trimming were derived from the DNA, and the V and J assignments and clone size from that table. The profile shows around 180,000 clones, around 85% of them singletons. The chain couples TRBV15 to TRBJ2-7, with D maybe TRBD2 (7 bases). The TCR was taken from a woman of 80 years or more with acute or convalescent COVID-19. The specimen sequenced was peripheral blood. This CDR3 reads CATSRVGGARGEQYF. The CDR3, as DNA: TGTGCCACCAGCAGAGTAGGGGGGGCGAGAGGGGAGCAGTACTTC. The whole variable domain, remainder taken from reference TRBV15 and TRBJ2-7, is DAMVIQNPRYQVTQFGKPVTLSCSQTLNHNVMYWYQQKSSQAPKLLFHYYDKDFNNEADTPDNFQSRRPNTSFCFLDIRSPGLGDTAMYLCATSRVGGARGEQYFGPGTRLTVT.